This TCR beta chain originates from a study of tumor-infiltrating lymphocytes in primary liver carcinoma. TCR beta cDNA was prepared out of roughly 490 ng total RNA by means of a constant-region primer. ARM-PCR, slightly modified, supplied the TCR beta libraries through three nested multiplex PCR rounds. A C-beta reverse primer was combined with TRBV1-TRBV30 forward primers in the first two PCR rounds, and each round had around 11 cycles. Each CDR3 protein is one row after TCRdb ran MiXCR on the multiplex PCR reads. Of 310,000 or so distinct CDR3 sequences listed, 50% to 75% are singletons. The ends lost 2 bases at V and 6 bases at J; junction bases unmatched: 4. This CDR3 has 14 residues. The authors took blood RNA from unsorted whole blood and also extracted germline DNA.

Material: peripheral blood. This sequence was found in a woman aged 25 to 39 with primary liver carcinoma and hepatitis B virus infection. The chain links TRBV12-3 or TRBV12-4 to TRBJ2-7; 10 nucleotides align to TRBD2. Here the CDR3 DNA reads TGTGCCAGCAGTTTACAACTAGCGGGGCCCGAGCAGTACTTC. This gives the protein CASSLQLAGPEQYF.